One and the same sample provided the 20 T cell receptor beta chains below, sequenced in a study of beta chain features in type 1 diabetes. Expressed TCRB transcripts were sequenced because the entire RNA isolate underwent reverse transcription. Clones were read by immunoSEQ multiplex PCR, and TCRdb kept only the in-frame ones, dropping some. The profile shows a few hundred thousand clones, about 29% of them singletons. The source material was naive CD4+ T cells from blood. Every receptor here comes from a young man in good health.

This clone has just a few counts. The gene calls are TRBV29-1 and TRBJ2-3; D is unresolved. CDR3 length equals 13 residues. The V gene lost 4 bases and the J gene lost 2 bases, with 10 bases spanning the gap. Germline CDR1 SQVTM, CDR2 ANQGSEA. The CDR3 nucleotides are TGCAGCGTTGGAAGCACCCCCACAGATACGCAGTATTTT. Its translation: CSVGSTPTDTQYF.

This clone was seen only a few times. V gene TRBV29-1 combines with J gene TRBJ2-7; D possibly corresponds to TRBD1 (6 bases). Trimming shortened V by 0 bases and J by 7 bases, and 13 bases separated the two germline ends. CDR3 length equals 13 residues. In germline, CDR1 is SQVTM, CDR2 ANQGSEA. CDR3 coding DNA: TGCAGCGTTGAAGATTATGGGGGCGAGGAGCAGTACTTC. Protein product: CSVEDYGGEEQYF.

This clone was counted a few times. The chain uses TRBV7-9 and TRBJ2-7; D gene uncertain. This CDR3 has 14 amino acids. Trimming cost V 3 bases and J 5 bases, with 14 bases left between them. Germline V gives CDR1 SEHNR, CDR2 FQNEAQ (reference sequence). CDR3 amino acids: CASSFSKLGHEQYF. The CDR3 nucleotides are TGTGCCAGCAGCTTCTCCAAACTCGGCCACGAGCAGTACTTC.

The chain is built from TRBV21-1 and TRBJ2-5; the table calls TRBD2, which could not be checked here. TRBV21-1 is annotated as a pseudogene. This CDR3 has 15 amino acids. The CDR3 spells CASSNEGRNQETQYF. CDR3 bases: TGTGCCAGCAGCAATGAGGGTCGGAACCAAGAGACCCAGTACTTC.

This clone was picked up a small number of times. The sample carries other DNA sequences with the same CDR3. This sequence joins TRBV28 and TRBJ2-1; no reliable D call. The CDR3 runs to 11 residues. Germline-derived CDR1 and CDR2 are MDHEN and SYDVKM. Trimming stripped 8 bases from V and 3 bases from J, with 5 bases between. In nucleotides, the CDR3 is TGTGCCAGCCGCCACTACAATGAGCAGTTCTTC. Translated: CASRHYNEQFF. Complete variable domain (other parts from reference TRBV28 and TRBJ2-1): DVKVTQSSRYLVKRTGEKVFLECVQDMDHENMFWYRQDPGLGLRLIYFSYDVKMKEKGDIPEGYSVSREKKERFSLILESASTNQTSMYLCASRHYNEQFFGPGTRLTVL.

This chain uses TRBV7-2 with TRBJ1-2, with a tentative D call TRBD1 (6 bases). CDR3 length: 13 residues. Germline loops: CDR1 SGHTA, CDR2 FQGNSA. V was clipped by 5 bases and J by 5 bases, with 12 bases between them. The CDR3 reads CASSAYRDYGYTF. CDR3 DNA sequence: TGTGCCAGCAGCGCTTACAGGGATTATGGCTACACCTTC.

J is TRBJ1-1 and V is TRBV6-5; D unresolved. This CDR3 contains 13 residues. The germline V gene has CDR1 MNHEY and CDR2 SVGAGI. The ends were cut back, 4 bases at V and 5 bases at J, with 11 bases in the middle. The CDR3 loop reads CASSSPGRTEAFF. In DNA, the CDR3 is TGTGCCAGCAGTTCTCCAGGTAGAACTGAAGCTTTCTTT.

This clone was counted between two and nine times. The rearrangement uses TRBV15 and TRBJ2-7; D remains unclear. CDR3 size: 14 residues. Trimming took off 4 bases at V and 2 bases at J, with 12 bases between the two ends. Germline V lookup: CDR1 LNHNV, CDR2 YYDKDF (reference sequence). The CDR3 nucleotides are TGTGCCACCAGCAAGCCTGCCCGGACCTACGAGCAGTACTTC. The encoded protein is CATSKPARTYEQYF.

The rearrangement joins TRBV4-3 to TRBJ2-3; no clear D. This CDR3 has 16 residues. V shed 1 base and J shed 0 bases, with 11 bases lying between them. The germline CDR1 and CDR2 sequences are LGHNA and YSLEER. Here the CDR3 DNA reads TGCGCCAGCAGCCAAGCAACGACTGGTAGCACAGATACGCAGTATTTT. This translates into CASSQATTGSTDTQYF.

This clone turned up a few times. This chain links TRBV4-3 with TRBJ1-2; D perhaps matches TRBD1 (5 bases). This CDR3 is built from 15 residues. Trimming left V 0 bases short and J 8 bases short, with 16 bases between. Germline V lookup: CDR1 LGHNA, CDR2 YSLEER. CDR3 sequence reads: CASSQDRQGSIGYTF. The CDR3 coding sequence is TGCGCCAGCAGCCAAGATAGGCAGGGTAGTATCGGCTACACCTTC.

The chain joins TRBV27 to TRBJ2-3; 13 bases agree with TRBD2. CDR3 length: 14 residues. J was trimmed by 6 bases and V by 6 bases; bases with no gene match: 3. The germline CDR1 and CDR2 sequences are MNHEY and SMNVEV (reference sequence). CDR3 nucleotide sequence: TGTGCCAGCAGGGTGACTAGCGGGAGGGATACGCAGTATTTT. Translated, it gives CASRVTSGRDTQYF.

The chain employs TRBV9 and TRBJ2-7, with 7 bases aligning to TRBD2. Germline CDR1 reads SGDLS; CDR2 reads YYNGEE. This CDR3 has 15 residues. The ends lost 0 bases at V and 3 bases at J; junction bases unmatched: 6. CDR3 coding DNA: TGTGCCAGCAGCGTAGGGGGAGGGATCCACTACGAGCAGTACTTC. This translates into CASSVGGGIHYEQYF.

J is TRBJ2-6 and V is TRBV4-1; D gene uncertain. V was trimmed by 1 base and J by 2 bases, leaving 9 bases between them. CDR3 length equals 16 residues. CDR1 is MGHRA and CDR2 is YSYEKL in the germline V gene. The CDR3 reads CASSQVGGTGANVLTF. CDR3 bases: TGCGCCAGCAGCCAAGTCGGCGGAACTGGGGCCAACGTCCTGACTTTC.

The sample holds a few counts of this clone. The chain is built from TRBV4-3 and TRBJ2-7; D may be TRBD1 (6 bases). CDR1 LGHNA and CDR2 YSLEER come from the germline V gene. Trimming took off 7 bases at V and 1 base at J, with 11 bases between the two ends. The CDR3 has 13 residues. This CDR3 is CASTPQGSYEQYF. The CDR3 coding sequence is TGCGCCAGCACCCCACAGGGTTCCTACGAGCAGTACTTC.

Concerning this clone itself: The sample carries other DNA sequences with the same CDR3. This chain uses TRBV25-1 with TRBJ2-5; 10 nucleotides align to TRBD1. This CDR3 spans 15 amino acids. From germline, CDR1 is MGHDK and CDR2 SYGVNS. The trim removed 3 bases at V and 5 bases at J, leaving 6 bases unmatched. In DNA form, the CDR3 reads TGTGCCAGCAGTGATCCGGGACAGGGGAGGGAGACCCAGTACTTC. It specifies CASSDPGQGRETQYF.

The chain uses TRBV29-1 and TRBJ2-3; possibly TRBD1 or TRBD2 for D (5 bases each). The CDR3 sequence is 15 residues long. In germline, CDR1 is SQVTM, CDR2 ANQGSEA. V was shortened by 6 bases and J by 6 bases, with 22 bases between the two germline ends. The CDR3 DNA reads TGCAGCGTGGCCTGGCCAGGGAGTCCGGGGGATACGCAGTATTTT. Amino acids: CSVAWPGSPGDTQYF.

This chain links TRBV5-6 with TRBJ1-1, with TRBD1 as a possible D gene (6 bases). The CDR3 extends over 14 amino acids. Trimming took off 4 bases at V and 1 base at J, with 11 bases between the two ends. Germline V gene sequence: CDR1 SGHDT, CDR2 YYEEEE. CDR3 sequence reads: CASSTIQGNTEAFF. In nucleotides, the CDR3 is TGTGCCAGCAGCACAATACAGGGGAACACTGAAGCTTTCTTT.

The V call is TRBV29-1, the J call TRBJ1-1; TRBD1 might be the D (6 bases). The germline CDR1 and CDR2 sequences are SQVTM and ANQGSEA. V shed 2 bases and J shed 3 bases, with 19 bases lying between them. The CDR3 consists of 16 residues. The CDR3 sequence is CSVERGASGWDTEAFF. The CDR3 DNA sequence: TGCAGCGTTGAAAGGGGGGCGTCTGGATGGGACACTGAAGCTTTCTTT.

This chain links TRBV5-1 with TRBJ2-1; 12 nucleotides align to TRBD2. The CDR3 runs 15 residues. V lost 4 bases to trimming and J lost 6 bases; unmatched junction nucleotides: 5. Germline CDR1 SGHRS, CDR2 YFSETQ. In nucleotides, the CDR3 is TGCGCCAGCAGCCAGACTAGCGGGAGTCTCAATGAGCAGTTCTTC. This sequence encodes CASSQTSGSLNEQFF.

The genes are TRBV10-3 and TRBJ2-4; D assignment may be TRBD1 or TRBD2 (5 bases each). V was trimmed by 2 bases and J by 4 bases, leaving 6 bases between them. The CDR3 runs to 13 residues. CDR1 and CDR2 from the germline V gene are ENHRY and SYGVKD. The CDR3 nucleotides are TGTGCCATCAGTGAGGGGGGTAAAAACATTCAGTACTTC. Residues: CAISEGGKNIQYF.